This T cell receptor beta chain was identified during a study of shared clonotypes between healthy human individuals. The study, taken as a whole, reports: Memory subsets had estimated richness that was generally smaller than that of naive subsets.

With regard to this clone: Its specificity is unknown.

Measured with immunoSEQ multiplex PCR; TCRdb has only the in-frame clones, and not every one. This sample yields approximately 2.5 million clones, of which 80% to 95% are seen a single time; 0.36% belongs to the top ten. V lost 5 bases to trimming and J lost 4 bases; unmatched junction nucleotides: 9. CDR1 is MNHEY, CDR2 SMNVEV, per germline (reference sequence). The CDR3 has 16 residues. This chain connects TRBV27 to TRBJ2-3, with 10 bases identical to TRBD2. The origin of this receptor is a young man in good health. Some clones in this sample may be carry-over from other donors' samples. Input material: naive CD4+ T cells from PBMCs. Subset described: CD45RA+ positively selected. For the CDR3, the DNA is TGTGCCAGCAGTCCACGGGCTAGCGGGAGCGCAGATACGCAGTATTTT. Amino acid sequence: CASSPRASGSADTQYF.